The 20 T cell receptor beta chains below all came from one sample that was sequenced in a study of CD8+ T cells in alopecia areata. RNA, once extracted, was reverse transcribed into cDNA for use as the sequencing template. Some clones are missing from TCRdb's copy, which holds only in-frame ones; the method was immunoSEQ multiplex PCR. The repertoire includes 150,000 to 200,000 clones, just over 65% of them detected once, and 0.9% to 1% sits in the top ten. This sample's treatment: oral pan-JAK inhibitor, 5-10 mg twice daily. The sample in question was CD4+ T cells sorted from blood, obtained at week 4, from a patient treated with tofacitinib. The source of these receptors is a human donor with alopecia areata.

Only a few counts were recorded for this clone. The rearrangement links TRBV30 to TRBJ1-5; D is undetermined. CDR3 size: 12 residues. V dropped 5 bases and J dropped 5 bases, with 10 bases sitting between them. Germline V gene sequence: CDR1 GTSNPN, CDR2 SVGIG (reference sequence). In DNA form, the CDR3 reads TGTGCCTGGCGGCGGGGTGATCAGCCCCAGCATTTT. Amino acid sequence: CAWRRGDQPQHF. The complete variable domain, with remaining parts taken from reference TRBV30 and TRBJ1-5, reads SQTIHQWPATLVQPVGSPLSLECTVEGTSNPNLYWYRQAAGRGLQLLFYSVGIGQISSEVPQNLSASRPQDRQFILSSKKLLLSDSGFYLCAWRRGDQPQHFGDGTRLSIL.

Note on this clone: The sample holds other DNA sequences that translate to the same CDR3. The chain has TRBV9 and TRBJ1-6; 7 bases align to TRBD1. J was trimmed by 8 bases and V by 0 bases; bases with no gene match: 2. The length of the CDR3 is 14 residues. Germline CDR1 is SGDLS and CDR2 is YYNGEE. CDR3 sequence (DNA): TGTGCCAGCAGCGTAGGTACAGGGGATTCACCCCTCCACTTT. As protein: CASSVGTGDSPLHF. The full variable domain, with the rest looked up from reference TRBV9 and TRBJ1-6, is DSGVTQTPKHLITATGQRVTLRCSPRSGDLSVYWYQQSLDQGLQFLIQYYNGEERAKGNILERFSAQQFPDLHSELNLSSLELGDSALYFCASSVGTGDSPLHFGNGTRLTVT.

This clone was found once. The V and J genes are TRBV2 and TRBJ2-7; 7 bases match TRBD1. The CDR3 length is 14 residues. The V and J ends lost 6 bases and 2 bases, in that order; junction bases with no gene match: 7. Germline V CDR1 and CDR2: SNHLY, FYNNEI. The DNA of the CDR3 is TGTGCCAGCAGCTCCGGGACAGCAGCCTACGAGCAGTACTTC. The encoded protein is CASSSGTAAYEQYF.

This chain links TRBV30 with TRBJ2-7; 9 bases agree with TRBD1. V shed 4 bases, J shed 1 base, and the junction held 2 bases outside the gene matches. The germline CDR1 and CDR2 sequences are GTSNPN and SVGIG (reference sequence). The CDR3 has 13 residues. The DNA of the CDR3 is TGTGCCTGGAAGGACAGGGGTTCCTACGAGCAGTACTTC. This codes for CAWKDRGSYEQYF.

J is TRBJ2-7 and V is TRBV29-1, with 7 bases aligning to TRBD1. CDR1 is SQVTM and CDR2 is ANQGSEA in the germline V gene. Germline trimming cut 7 bases from V and 2 bases from J; bases unmatched to any gene: 5. The CDR3 sequence is 12 residues long. In DNA, the CDR3 is TGCAGCGCCGGGACAGCGCCCTACGAGCAGTACTTC. Residues: CSAGTAPYEQYF.

J is TRBJ2-7 and V is TRBV7-8; a possible D gene is TRBD1 (6 bases). CDR3 length: 12 residues. Between the trimmed V and J ends, which lost 5 bases and 5 bases, there was a span of 10 bases. Germline V lookup: CDR1 SGHVS, CDR2 FQNEAQ. The CDR3 reads CASSAGTHEQYF. CDR3 DNA: TGTGCCAGCAGCGCAGGGACACACGAGCAGTACTTC.

Comments on this clone: The identical CDR3 is also encoded by other nucleotide sequences in the sample. V and J are TRBV29-1 and TRBJ2-6; D uncertain. Germline V gene data show CDR1 as SQVTM and CDR2 as ANQGSEA. The CDR3 runs to 12 residues. V was clipped by 5 bases and J by 1 base, with 3 bases between them. For the CDR3, the DNA is TGCAGCGTTTCGTCTGGGGCCAACGTCCTGACTTTC. Its translation: CSVSSGANVLTF.

The chain carries TRBV30 and TRBJ2-4; perhaps D is TRBD1 or TRBD2 (5 bases each). The CDR3 is made up of 15 amino acids. The germline gives CDR1 GTSNPN, CDR2 SVGIG (reference sequence). V was trimmed by 7 bases and J by 0 bases, leaving 16 bases between them. The CDR3 bases are TGTGCCTCCAGTTCAGGGACCCAAGCCAAAAACATTCAGTACTTC. Protein sequence: CASSSGTQAKNIQYF. The full variable domain, with the rest looked up from reference TRBV30 and TRBJ2-4, is SQTIHQWPATLVQPVGSPLSLECTVEGTSNPNLYWYRQAAGRGLQLLFYSVGIGQISSEVPQNLSASRPQDRQFILSSKKLLLSDSGFYLCASSSGTQAKNIQYFGAGTRLSVL.

This rearrangement joins TRBV7-9 to TRBJ2-5, with TRBD2 as a possible D gene (6 bases). The V gene lost 3 bases and the J gene lost 5 bases, with 13 bases spanning the gap. This CDR3 region has 14 residues. From germline, CDR1 is SEHNR and CDR2 FQNEAQ (reference sequence). The CDR3 protein is CASSFGGAGETQYF. CDR3 bases: TGTGCCAGCAGCTTCGGCGGGGCAGGGGAGACCCAGTACTTC.

The V gene is TRBV20-1, the J gene TRBJ2-7, with 7 positions matching TRBD1. Unmatched junction bases numbered 2, after V lost 3 bases and J lost 6 bases. There are 11 residues in the CDR3. Per germline, CDR1 DFQATT and CDR2 SNEGSKA (reference sequence). CDR3 DNA: TGCAGTGCTAGCCGGACAGGCGAGCAGTACTTC. This encodes CSASRTGEQYF.

The V and J genes are TRBV30 and TRBJ2-3; possible D gene TRBD2, 6 bases. Trimming left V 2 bases short and J 1 base short, with 13 bases between. The CDR3 runs to 15 residues. Germline lookup yields CDR1 GTSNPN and CDR2 SVGIG (reference sequence). CDR3: CAWSTGDSGTDTQYF. The CDR3 bases are TGTGCCTGGAGTACGGGGGACTCGGGCACAGATACGCAGTATTTT.

About this clone itself: Other DNA sequences from this sample encode an identical CDR3 as well. CDR3 in DNA: TGCGCCAGCAGCCAAGTTCCAGGAGGGACAGATACGCAGTATTTT. Its translation is CASSQVPGGTDTQYF. The chain carries TRBV4-1 and TRBJ2-3; D is possibly TRBD2 (6 bases). CDR1 and CDR2 (germline): MGHRA, YSYEKL. The germline V and J ends were trimmed by 1 base and 3 bases, with 11 bases remaining between them. This CDR3 comprises 15 residues.

This clone was picked up a small number of times. The chain has TRBV20-1 and TRBJ2-1; D not certain. Germline CDR1 is DFQATT and CDR2 is SNEGSKA (reference sequence). V shed 4 bases and J shed 3 bases, with 4 bases lying between them. There are 11 residues in the CDR3. CDR3 bases: TGCAGTGCTACTAACTACAATGAGCAGTTCTTC. Amino acid sequence: CSATNYNEQFF.

The chain employs TRBV6-6 and TRBJ1-5; D is undetermined. This CDR3 contains 16 residues. V dropped 2 bases and J dropped 2 bases, with 13 bases sitting between them. CDR1 is MNHNY and CDR2 is SVGAGI in the germline V gene (reference sequence). The DNA of the CDR3 is TGTGCCAGCAGTTACCCATCGGATGTTCGCAATCAGCCCCAGCATTTT. Amino acids: CASSYPSDVRNQPQHF.

The chain combines TRBV30 with TRBJ1-4, with D tentatively TRBD1 (5 bases). V dropped 2 bases and J dropped 13 bases, with 14 bases sitting between them. The CDR3 has 12 residues. Germline V gene lookup returns CDR1 GTSNPN and CDR2 SVGIG (reference sequence). CDR3 DNA: TGTGCCTGGAGTACGGGGACTCCCCGACTGTTTTTT. Protein: CAWSTGTPRLFF.

J is TRBJ1-2 and V is TRBV5-6; D unresolved. Trimming removed 4 bases from V and 2 bases from J, with 12 bases in between. This CDR3 is built from 14 residues. Germline V gene data show CDR1 as SGHDT and CDR2 as YYEEEE. CDR3 DNA: TGTGCCAGCAGCCCACGACTGAGGAACTATGGCTACACCTTC. Its translation: CASSPRLRNYGYTF. The full variable domain, its missing parts supplied by reference TRBV5-6 and TRBJ1-2, is DAGVTQSPTHLIKTRGQQVTLRCSPKSGHDTVSWYQQALGQGPQFIFQYYEEEERQRGNFPDRFSGHQFPNYSSELNVNALLLGDSALYLCASSPRLRNYGYTFGSGTRLTVV.

This chain links TRBV10-3 with TRBJ2-7; D is ambiguous. This CDR3 region has 12 residues. V dropped 3 bases and J dropped 4 bases, with 7 bases sitting between them. CDR1 is ENHRY and CDR2 is SYGVKD in the germline V gene. DNA for the CDR3: TGTGCCATCAGTGAATCGGAATACGAGCAGTACTTC. Its protein is CAISESEYEQYF.

Note on this clone: This same CDR3 is encoded by further DNA sequences in the sample. This chain connects TRBV29-1 to TRBJ2-5; D is uncertain. Germline values: CDR1 SQVTM, CDR2 ANQGSEA. Trimming left V 4 bases short and J 2 bases short, with 8 bases between. The CDR3 runs 12 residues. CDR3 protein: CSVVEGQETQYF. The CDR3 DNA follows: TGCAGCGTTGTCGAAGGACAAGAGACCCAGTACTTC.

This chain joins TRBV5-1 and TRBJ2-5; the match to TRBD1 covers 7 bases. After removal of 6 bases from V and 5 bases from J, the junction contained 13 bases not matched to a gene. Germline V gene data show CDR1 as SGHRS and CDR2 as YFSETQ. This CDR3 comprises 15 residues. CDR3 bases: TGCGCCAGCACCGCGGCGGCCAGGGGGTTTGAGACCCAGTACTTC. Translating it yields CASTAAARGFETQYF.

This clone appeared a single time. The rearrangement links TRBV11-1 to TRBJ1-5; no clear D. From germline, CDR1 is SGHAT and CDR2 FQDESV (reference sequence). The CDR3 has 13 amino acids. V was trimmed by 3 bases and J by 4 bases, leaving 7 bases between them. The CDR3 here is CASSLRTNQPQHF. In DNA, the CDR3 is TGTGCCAGCAGCTTGCGGACTAATCAGCCCCAGCATTTT.